This T cell receptor beta chain was observed in a study of blood T cell repertoires in COVID-19. Study context: Sources were T cells, B-cell-depleted T cells, or PBMCs; the material itself was cDNA or gDNA.

Repertoires were generated with immunoSEQ multiplex PCR, while TCRdb's copy carries only in-frame clones and drops some. The table includes some 300,000 clones, more than 80% detected once. Germline V gene lookup returns CDR1 SGHAT and CDR2 FQNNGV. V shed 0 bases and J shed 5 bases, with 14 bases lying between them. The CDR3 contains 16 residues. Sequencing input: peripheral blood. The chain uses TRBV11-2 and TRBJ2-1; D might be TRBD2 (6 bases). This sequence originates from a woman between 50 and 59 years old with COVID-19, enrolled during active disease. CDR3 loop: CASSLEFGGDDNEQFF. For the CDR3, the DNA is TGTGCCAGCAGCTTAGAGTTCGGCGGGGACGACAATGAGCAGTTCTTC.